The 12 T cell receptor beta chains listed next were all sequenced from one sample in a study of blood T cell repertoires in COVID-19. Using immunoSEQ multiplex PCR, the repertoire was profiled, and TCRdb retains in-frame clones only, with some absent. The table shows hundreds of thousands of clones, with around 90% occurring only once. Input material: peripheral blood. The source of these receptors is a woman in her forties or fifties with COVID-19, enrolled during active disease.

The chain couples TRBV19 to TRBJ2-1, with 10 nucleotides matching TRBD1. V shed 1 base and J 7 bases; nucleotides not matched to a gene: 7. The CDR3 runs to 16 residues. Germline-derived CDR1 and CDR2 are LNHDA and SQIVND (reference sequence). The CDR3 is CASSIGGDRGRNEQFF. The DNA of the CDR3 is TGTGCCAGTAGTATAGGGGGGGACAGGGGAAGGAATGAGCAGTTCTTC. The complete variable domain, with remaining parts taken from reference TRBV19 and TRBJ2-1, reads DGGITQSPKYLFRKEGQNVTLSCEQNLNHDAMYWYRQDPGQGLRLIYYSQIVNDFQKGDIAEGYSVSREKKESFPLTVTSAQKNPTAFYLCASSIGGDRGRNEQFFGPGTRLTVL.

CDR3 sequence reads: CAISNSGSEQYF. CDR3 coding DNA: TGTGCCATCAGTAATAGCGGTTCCGAGCAGTACTTC. The chain combines TRBV10-3 with TRBJ2-7; D might be TRBD2 (6 bases). The CDR3 length is 12 residues. Trimming pared 5 bases from V and 6 bases from J, leaving 11 bases between. Germline V gene lookup returns CDR1 ENHRY and CDR2 SYGVKD.

A single count supports this clone. This chain uses TRBV24-1 with TRBJ2-1, with a tentative D call TRBD2 (7 bases). V was pared by 6 bases and J by 9 bases, with 14 bases between. CDR3 length: 13 residues. Per the germline V gene, CDR1 is KGHDR and CDR2 is SFDVKD. The chain's CDR3 is CATSRGAWSEQFF. CDR3 nucleotide sequence: TGTGCCACCAGTCGGGGGGCGTGGAGTGAGCAGTTCTTC.

With respect to this clone: Other DNA sequences of this sample code for an identical CDR3. This chain joins TRBV6-5 and TRBJ1-1; D uncertain. Trimming took off 6 bases at V and 2 bases at J, with 10 bases between the two ends. Looked up from germline, CDR1 is MNHEY and CDR2 is SVGAGI. This CDR3 comprises 13 residues. CDR3 DNA sequence: TGTGCCAGCAGCCGCGGACTCAACACTGAAGCTTTCTTT. It specifies CASSRGLNTEAFF.

With respect to this clone: In the same sample, other DNA sequences code for this CDR3. For the CDR3, the DNA is TGTGCCACCAGCTATTACAATGAGCAGTTCTTC. The encoded protein is CATSYYNEQFF. This chain uses TRBV24-1 with TRBJ2-1; D ambiguous. CDR3 length equals 11 residues. The germline CDR1 and CDR2 sequences are KGHDR and SFDVKD. V lost 7 bases, J lost 4 bases, and 4 bases lay in between.

CDR3 coding DNA: TGTGCCAGCAGCTGGGGGGGGCCGGCTGGAAACACCATATATTTT. This sequence encodes CASSWGGPAGNTIYF. The chain couples TRBV5-4 to TRBJ1-3; D perhaps matches TRBD1 (6 bases). The CDR3 extends over 15 amino acids. Trimming cost V 3 bases and J 2 bases, with 12 bases left between them. Germline assignment: CDR1 SGHNT and CDR2 YYREEE (reference sequence).

This clone is a singleton in its sample. V usage is TRBV2 and J usage is TRBJ2-7; 9 nucleotides agree with TRBD2. Unmatched junction bases numbered 13, after V lost 3 bases and J lost 4 bases. The CDR3 consists of 17 residues. CDR1 SNHLY and CDR2 FYNNEI come from the germline V gene. CDR3 in amino acids: CASSESAGGPPFYEQYF. The CDR3 DNA follows: TGTGCCAGCAGTGAGTCGGCGGGGGGGCCTCCCTTTTACGAGCAGTACTTC.

The chain uses TRBV3-1 (or the pseudogene TRBV3-2) and TRBJ2-3; D uncertain. The CDR3 has 11 residues. The ends were cut back, 6 bases at V and 6 bases at J, with 7 bases in the middle. CDR1 LGHDT and CDR2 YNNKEL come from the germline V gene (reference sequence). CDR3 amino acids: CASRAVDTQYF. As DNA, the CDR3 is TGTGCCAGCAGGGCCGTGGATACGCAGTATTTT.

The V and J genes are TRBV5-4 and TRBJ2-5; tentative D call: TRBD2 (6 bases). Looked up from germline, CDR1 is SGHNT and CDR2 is YYREEE (reference sequence). The CDR3 length is 17 residues. Trimming shortened V by 5 bases and J by 5 bases, and 25 bases separated the two germline ends. CDR3 in DNA: TGTGCCAGCAGGGGCCGGGACTCCAATTTAGCCTCGGAGACCCAGTACTTC. This translates into CASRGRDSNLASETQYF.

V and J are TRBV6-5 and TRBJ1-1; no firm D call. The CDR3 is 13 residues long. Germline CDR1 MNHEY, CDR2 SVGAGI. V was shortened by 6 bases and J by 1 base, with 9 bases between the two germline ends. The CDR3 DNA sequence: TGTGCCAGCAGCCTACAGAGGAACACTGAAGCTTTCTTT. It is translated as CASSLQRNTEAFF.

J is TRBJ1-4 and V is TRBV27, with D perhaps matching TRBD1 (5 bases). CDR1 and CDR2 (germline): MNHEY, SMNVEV (reference sequence). This CDR3 has 11 amino acids. V shed 5 bases and J shed 11 bases, with 9 bases lying between them. The CDR3 region has the DNA TGTGCCAGCAGTGGGGGGGGGAAACTGTTTTTT. This gives the protein CASSGGGKLFF.

The gene calls are TRBV28 and TRBJ2-5; D remains unclear. The CDR3 runs to 12 residues. Looked up from germline, CDR1 is MDHEN and CDR2 is SYDVKM. The V gene lost 5 bases and the J gene lost 8 bases, with 12 bases spanning the gap. This CDR3 reads CASSPTSGTQYF. The CDR3 DNA reads TGTGCCAGCAGTCCTACATCGGGTACCCAGTACTTC.